Detailed here is one T cell receptor (beta chain). Using immunoSEQ multiplex PCR, the repertoire was profiled, and TCRdb retains in-frame clones only, with some absent. The sample lists approximately 15,000 clones; around nine tenths were seen once. There are 16 residues in the CDR3. Trimming took 3 bases from V and 6 from J; bases not matched to a gene: 9. Germline V gene data show CDR1 as SEHNR and CDR2 as FQNEAQ (reference sequence). The entry originates in a study of OX40 agonist ivuxolimab in advanced cancers. The sample in question was CD4+ or CD8+ T cells sorted from blood, obtained in a trial of the OX40 agonist ivuxolimab. This clonotype originated in an adult with an advanced solid tumor such as melanoma, head and neck, liver or kidney cancer. This rearrangement joins TRBV7-9 to TRBJ2-3; 10 positions match TRBD2. CDR3 sequence reads: CASSFRTSGPRDTQYF. The CDR3 DNA reads TGTGCCAGCAGCTTCCGGACTAGCGGACCTAGGGATACGCAGTATTTT. Full variable domain (rest looked up from reference TRBV7-9 and TRBJ2-3): DTGVSQNPRHKITKRGQNVTFRCDPISEHNRLYWYRQTLGQGPEFLTYFQNEAQLEKSRLLSDRFSAERPKGSFSTLEIQRTEQGDSAMYLCASSFRTSGPRDTQYFGPGTRLTVL.